This TCR beta chain is from a study of beta chain features in type 1 diabetes. Study results and caveats: Resolution of whether HLA type affects TCRB rearrangement was not achieved here. When Type 1 diabetes patients were examined, their TCRB CDR3s proved moderately but significantly shorter in all four CD4+ subsets.

The whole isolated RNA underwent reverse transcription, so sequencing captured expressed TCRB transcripts. Samples of naive, central memory and regulatory T cells yielded a mean of about 3.8 million reads. The data were produced by immunoSEQ multiplex PCR, yet TCRdb's version contains in-frame clones alone and is incomplete. The sample contains 200,000 to 250,000 clones, 16% of which appear only once. The CDR3 has 13 residues. Losses at the gene ends were 6 bases for V and 4 bases for J; bases not matched to a gene: 5. Germline V CDR1 and CDR2: SEHNR, FQNEAQ (reference sequence). This clone appeared a few times. Its antigen is still unknown.

The sequence was collected from a young man with type 1 diabetes. Sequencing used naive CD4+ T cells from blood. The chain recombines TRBV7-9 with TRBJ2-5; 7 bases map to TRBD1. DNA of the CDR3: TGTGCCAGCAGATTGACAGGGAGAGAGACCCAGTACTTC. It yields the protein CASRLTGRETQYF.